Here is one T cell receptor (beta chain) with its context. Its target is unknown. CDR3 length: 17 residues. CDR1 is SEHNR, CDR2 FQNEAQ, per germline (reference sequence). This entry is derived from a study of shared clonotypes between healthy human individuals. Whole-study results and caveats: Rarefaction revealed incomplete sorted-subset sequencing despite large depth. Among several donors, roughly 5.5% of naive CD4 clonotypes were found in common.

Some clones are missing from TCRdb's copy, which holds only in-frame ones; the method was immunoSEQ multiplex PCR. The sample lists about 2.3 million clones; over 90% were seen once. This receptor was taken from a man in his late teens or twenties in good health. Some clones in this sample may be carry-over from other donors' samples. The sequencing input was naive CD4+ T cells from PBMCs. Regarding subset: CD45RA+ positively selected. The chain joins TRBV7-9 to TRBJ2-5, with TRBD2 identical over 10 bases. The DNA matches TRBJ2-7 better at its end, which makes the J call doubtful. CDR3 in DNA: TGTGCCAGCAGCTTTAATCGTGCTAGCGGGAGCTCCTACGAGCAGTACTTC. It codes for CASSFNRASGSSYEQYF.